This T cell receptor (beta chain) was retrieved from a study of siplizumab effects on memory and regulatory T cells. Findings and caveats of the study: Proliferating Tregs' suppressive function in siplizumab cultures went unconfirmed. Poor capture below about 10^-5 frequency left most alloreactive clones unmapped to unstimulated subsets. Both greater diversity than memory cells and a major contribution to the alloresponse seemed to characterize naive T cells.

Assays covered around 10^5 TCR templates per sample. The assay was immunoSEQ multiplex PCR, and TCRdb's table has in-frame clones only and misses some. The sample includes around 110,000 clones, around 94% of them seen just once. V lost 7 bases and J lost 0, with 13 bases in between. CDR1 is MDHEN, CDR2 SYDVKM, per germline. The CDR3 sequence is 15 residues long. In the case of this clone: Its antigen is as yet unknown.

J is TRBJ1-5 and V is TRBV28; D unclear. This clonotype was obtained from a human donor in good health. The material sequenced was non-Treg CD4+ T cells sorted from blood. CDR3 loop: CASTLGGYSNQPQHF. The CDR3 DNA reads as TGTGCCAGCACTTTGGGCGGCTATAGCAATCAGCCCCAGCATTTT. Variable domain in full (rest from reference TRBV28 and TRBJ1-5): DVKVTQSSRYLVKRTGEKVFLECVQDMDHENMFWYRQDPGLGLRLIYFSYDVKMKEKGDIPEGYSVSREKKERFSLILESASTNQTSMYLCASTLGGYSNQPQHFGDGTRLSIL.